This T cell receptor beta chain comes out of a study of CD8+ T cells in alopecia areata. Study-level background: Those treated were given oral tofacitinib at 5 to 10 mg twice daily.

Treatment reported: oral pan-JAK inhibitor, 5-10 mg twice daily. General study findings and limits: Tofacitinib significantly reduced both scalp clonality and expanded CD8+ clones among the top 100.

Trimming pared 2 bases from V and 8 bases from J, leaving 12 bases between. This CDR3 is built from 13 residues. Germline CDR1 reads MNHNS; CDR2 reads SASEGT. After isolation, RNA underwent reverse transcription to generate cDNA as the sequencing template. Assay used: immunoSEQ multiplex PCR; TCRdb lists only in-frame clones, some missing. The data contain 150,000 to 200,000 clones, approximately 62% of them singletons. With regard to this clone: Its antigen is not identified.

Specimen: CD4+ T cells sorted from blood, collected at week 24, from a patient treated with tofacitinib. This rearrangement joins TRBV6-1 to TRBJ1-2; unclear D gene. This TCR came from a human donor with alopecia areata. The CDR3: CASSERSQGGYTF. Here the CDR3 DNA reads TGTGCCAGCAGTGAACGATCCCAAGGGGGCTACACCTTC.